This is a list of T cell receptor beta chains from one sample in a study of blood T cell repertoires in COVID-19. Sequencing was performed with immunoSEQ multiplex PCR; in TCRdb, only in-frame clones are kept and a portion is missing. Altogether fewer than 80,000 clones are present, roughly 86% being singletons, with the ten largest covering roughly 0.94%. Sequenced input: peripheral blood. These receptors came from a man aged 65 to 85 with acute or convalescent COVID-19. Each CDR3 is given without its conserved first and last residue.

v_call cdr3_aa
TRBV7-6 ASSLAVAGGSYNEQF
TRBV6-2/TRBV6-3 ASSYPLASGIGKEQY
TRBV19 ASSIGTGDPGELF
TRBV5-1 ASSQGNSGANVLT
TRBV5-1 ASSQGTSGLREQY
TRBV24-1 ATSESGLAGGDEQF
TRBV9 ASSVVGTSTDTQY
TRBV9 ASSVGLAASTDTQY
TRBV5-6 ASSLGQINSPLH
TRBV5-6 ASSWGDGVAYGYT